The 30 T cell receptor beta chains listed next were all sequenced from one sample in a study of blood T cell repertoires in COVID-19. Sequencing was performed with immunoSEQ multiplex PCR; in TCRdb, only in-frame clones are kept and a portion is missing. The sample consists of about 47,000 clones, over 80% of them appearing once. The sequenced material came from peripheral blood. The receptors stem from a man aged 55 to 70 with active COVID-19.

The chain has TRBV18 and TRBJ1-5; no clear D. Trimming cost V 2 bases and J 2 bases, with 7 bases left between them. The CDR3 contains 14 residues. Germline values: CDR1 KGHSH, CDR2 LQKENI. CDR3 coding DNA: TGTGCCAGCTCACCAGCGGTGGGCAATCAGCCCCAGCATTTT. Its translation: CASSPAVGNQPQHF.

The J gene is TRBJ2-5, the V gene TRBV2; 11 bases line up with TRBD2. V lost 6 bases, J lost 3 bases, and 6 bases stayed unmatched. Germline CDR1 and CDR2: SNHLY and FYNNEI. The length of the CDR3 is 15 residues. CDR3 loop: CASRYTSGSKETQYF. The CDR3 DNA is TGTGCCAGCAGGTACACTAGCGGGAGTAAAGAGACCCAGTACTTC.

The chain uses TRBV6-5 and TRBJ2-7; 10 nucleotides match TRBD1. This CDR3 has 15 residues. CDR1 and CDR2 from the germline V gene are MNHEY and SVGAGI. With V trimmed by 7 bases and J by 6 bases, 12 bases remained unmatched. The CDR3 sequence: CASTRSSTGGAEQYF. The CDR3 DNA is TGTGCCAGCACCCGATCCTCGACAGGGGGCGCCGAGCAGTACTTC.

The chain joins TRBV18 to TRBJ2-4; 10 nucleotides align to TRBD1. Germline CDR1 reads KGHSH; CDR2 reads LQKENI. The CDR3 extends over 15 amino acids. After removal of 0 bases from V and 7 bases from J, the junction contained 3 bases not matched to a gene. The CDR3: CASSPPPGQGNIQYF. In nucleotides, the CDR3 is TGTGCCAGCTCACCACCCCCGGGACAGGGGAACATTCAGTACTTC.

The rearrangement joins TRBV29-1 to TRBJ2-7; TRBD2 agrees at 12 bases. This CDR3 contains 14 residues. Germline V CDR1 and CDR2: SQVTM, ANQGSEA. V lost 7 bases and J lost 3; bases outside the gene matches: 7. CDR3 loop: CSALTSGGGYEQYF. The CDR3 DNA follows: TGCAGCGCCTTGACTAGCGGGGGAGGCTACGAGCAGTACTTC.

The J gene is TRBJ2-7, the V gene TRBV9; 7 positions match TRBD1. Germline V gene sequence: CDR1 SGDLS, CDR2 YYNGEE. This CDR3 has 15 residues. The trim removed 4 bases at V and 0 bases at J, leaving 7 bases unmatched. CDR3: CASSLGGRGSYEQYF. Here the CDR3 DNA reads TGTGCCAGCAGCCTAGGGGGCAGGGGCTCCTACGAGCAGTACTTC.

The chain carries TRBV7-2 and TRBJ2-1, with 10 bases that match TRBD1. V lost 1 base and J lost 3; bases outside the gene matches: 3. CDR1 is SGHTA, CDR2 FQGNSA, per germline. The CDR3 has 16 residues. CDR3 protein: CASSLDGTGVYNEQFF. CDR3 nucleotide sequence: TGTGCCAGCAGCTTAGACGGGACAGGGGTCTACAATGAGCAGTTCTTC. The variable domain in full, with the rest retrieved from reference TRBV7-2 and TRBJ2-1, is GAGVSQSPSNKVTEKGKDVELRCDPISGHTALYWYRQSLGQGLEFLIYFQGNSAPDKSGLPSDRFSAERTGGSVSTLTIQRTQQEDSAVYLCASSLDGTGVYNEQFFGPGTRLTVL.

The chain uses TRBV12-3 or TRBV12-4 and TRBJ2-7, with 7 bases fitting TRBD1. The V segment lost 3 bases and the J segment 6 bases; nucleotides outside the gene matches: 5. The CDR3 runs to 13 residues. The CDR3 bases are TGTGCCAGCAGTTTTACAGGGGTAGCCGAGCAGTACTTC. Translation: CASSFTGVAEQYF.

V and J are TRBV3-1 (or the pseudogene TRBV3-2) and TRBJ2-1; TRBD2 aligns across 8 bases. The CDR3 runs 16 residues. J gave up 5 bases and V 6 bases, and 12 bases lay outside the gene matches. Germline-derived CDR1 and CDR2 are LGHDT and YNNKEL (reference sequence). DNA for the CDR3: TGTGCCAGCAGTGACCGGGGACTAGGGGAGAACAATGAGCAGTTCTTC. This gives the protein CASSDRGLGENNEQFF.

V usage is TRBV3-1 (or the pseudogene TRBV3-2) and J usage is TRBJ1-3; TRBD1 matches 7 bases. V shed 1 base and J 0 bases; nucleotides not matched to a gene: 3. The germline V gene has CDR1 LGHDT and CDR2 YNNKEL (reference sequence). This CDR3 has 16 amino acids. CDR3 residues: CASSQAGQDSGNTIYF. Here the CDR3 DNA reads TGTGCCAGCAGCCAAGCCGGACAGGACTCTGGAAACACCATATATTTT.

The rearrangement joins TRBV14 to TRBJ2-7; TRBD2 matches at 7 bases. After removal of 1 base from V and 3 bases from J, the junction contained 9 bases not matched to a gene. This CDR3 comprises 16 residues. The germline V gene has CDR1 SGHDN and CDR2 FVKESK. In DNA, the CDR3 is TGTGCCAGCAGCCAAGGGGCGGGCGGGGGTTTCTACGAGCAGTACTTC. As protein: CASSQGAGGGFYEQYF.

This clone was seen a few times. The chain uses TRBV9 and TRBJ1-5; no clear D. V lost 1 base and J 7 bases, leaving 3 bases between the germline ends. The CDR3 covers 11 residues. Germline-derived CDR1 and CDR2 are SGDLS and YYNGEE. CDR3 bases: TGTGCCAGCAGCGTATCACAGCCCCAGCATTTT. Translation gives CASSVSQPQHF.

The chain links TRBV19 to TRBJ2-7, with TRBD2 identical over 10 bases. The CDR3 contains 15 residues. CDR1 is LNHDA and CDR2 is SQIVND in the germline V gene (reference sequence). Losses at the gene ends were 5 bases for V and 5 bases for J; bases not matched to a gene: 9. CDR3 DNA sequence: TGTGCCAGTAGTGCTCTAGCGGGAGTACGGGACGAGCAGTACTTC. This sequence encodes CASSALAGVRDEQYF.

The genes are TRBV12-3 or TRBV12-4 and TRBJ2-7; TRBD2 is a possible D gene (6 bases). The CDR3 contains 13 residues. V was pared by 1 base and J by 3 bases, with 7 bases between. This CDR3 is CASSLEGGYEQYF. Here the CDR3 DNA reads TGTGCCAGCAGTTTAGAGGGAGGCTACGAGCAGTACTTC.

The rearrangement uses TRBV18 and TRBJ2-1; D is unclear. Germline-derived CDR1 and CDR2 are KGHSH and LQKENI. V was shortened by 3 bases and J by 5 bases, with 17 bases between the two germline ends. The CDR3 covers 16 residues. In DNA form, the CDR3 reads TGTGCCAGCTCACCGCGCTATGCTCGACAAAACAATGAGCAGTTCTTC. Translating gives CASSPRYARQNNEQFF.

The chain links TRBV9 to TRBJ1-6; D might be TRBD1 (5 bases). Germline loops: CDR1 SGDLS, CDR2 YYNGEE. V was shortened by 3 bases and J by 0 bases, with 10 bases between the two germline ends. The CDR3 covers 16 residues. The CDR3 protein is CASSDAQGSYNSPLHF. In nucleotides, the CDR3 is TGTGCCAGCAGCGACGCGCAGGGCTCCTATAATTCACCCCTCCACTTT.

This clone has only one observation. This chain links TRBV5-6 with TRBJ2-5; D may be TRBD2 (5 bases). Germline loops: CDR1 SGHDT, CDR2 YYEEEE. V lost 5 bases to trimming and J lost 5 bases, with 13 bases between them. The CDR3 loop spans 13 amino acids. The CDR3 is CASRVGLRETQYF. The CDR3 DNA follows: TGTGCCAGCAGGGTCGGACTGAGGGAGACCCAGTACTTC.

The CDR3 region is CSVYSGTGGMETQYF. Here the CDR3 DNA reads TGCAGCGTATACTCCGGGACAGGGGGCATGGAGACCCAGTACTTC. The V gene is TRBV29-1, the J gene TRBJ2-5, with 12 bases identical to TRBD1. The CDR3 loop spans 15 amino acids. Germline V lookup: CDR1 SQVTM, CDR2 ANQGSEA. Germline trimming cut 6 bases from V and 5 bases from J; bases unmatched to any gene: 10.

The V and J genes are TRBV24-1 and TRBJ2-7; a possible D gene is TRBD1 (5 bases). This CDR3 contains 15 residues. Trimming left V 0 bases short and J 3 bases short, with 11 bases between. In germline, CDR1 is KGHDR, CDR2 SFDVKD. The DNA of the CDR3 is TGTGCCACCAGTGATTTGCCTGGGGCTTACTACGAGCAGTACTTC. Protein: CATSDLPGAYYEQYF.

CDR3 loop: CASSVGQQETQYF. The CDR3 region has the DNA TGTGCCAGCAGTGTGGGACAGCAAGAGACCCAGTACTTC. V and J are TRBV2 and TRBJ2-5; 7 bases map to TRBD1. Germline V CDR1 and CDR2: SNHLY, FYNNEI. V dropped 4 bases and J dropped 2; count of bases not matched to a gene: 1. CDR3 length equals 13 residues.

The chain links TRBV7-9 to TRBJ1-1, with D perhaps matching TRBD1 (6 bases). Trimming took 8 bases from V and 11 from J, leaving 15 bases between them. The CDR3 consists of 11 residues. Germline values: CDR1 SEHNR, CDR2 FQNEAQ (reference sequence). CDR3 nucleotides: TGTGCCAGCGGCCACAGGGTTCGGGCTTTCTTT. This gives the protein CASGHRVRAFF.

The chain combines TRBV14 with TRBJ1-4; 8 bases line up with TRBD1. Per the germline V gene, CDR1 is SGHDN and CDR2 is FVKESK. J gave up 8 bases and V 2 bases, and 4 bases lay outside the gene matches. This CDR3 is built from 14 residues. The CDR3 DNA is TGTGCCAGCAGCCAAAGACAGGGGAGAGAAAAACTGTTTTTT. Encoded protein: CASSQRQGREKLFF.

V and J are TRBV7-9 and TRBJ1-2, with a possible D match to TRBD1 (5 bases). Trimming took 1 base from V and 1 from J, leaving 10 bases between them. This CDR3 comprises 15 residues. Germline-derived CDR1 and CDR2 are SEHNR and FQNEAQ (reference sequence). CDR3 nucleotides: TGTGCCAGCAGCTTAGAAGGGCAGGGTAACTATGGCTACACCTTC. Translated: CASSLEGQGNYGYTF.

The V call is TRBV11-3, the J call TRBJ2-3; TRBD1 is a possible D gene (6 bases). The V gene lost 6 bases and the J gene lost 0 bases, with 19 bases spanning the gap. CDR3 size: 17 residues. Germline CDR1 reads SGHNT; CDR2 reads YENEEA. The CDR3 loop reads CASRHPGTTSSTDTQYF. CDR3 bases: TGTGCCAGCAGACATCCCGGGACAACCTCTAGCACAGATACGCAGTATTTT.

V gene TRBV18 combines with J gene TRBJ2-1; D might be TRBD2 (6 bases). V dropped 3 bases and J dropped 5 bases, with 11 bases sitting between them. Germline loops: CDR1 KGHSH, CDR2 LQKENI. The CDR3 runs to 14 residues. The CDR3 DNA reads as TGTGCCAGCTCACCCAGACTAGATAACAATGAGCAGTTCTTC. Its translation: CASSPRLDNNEQFF.

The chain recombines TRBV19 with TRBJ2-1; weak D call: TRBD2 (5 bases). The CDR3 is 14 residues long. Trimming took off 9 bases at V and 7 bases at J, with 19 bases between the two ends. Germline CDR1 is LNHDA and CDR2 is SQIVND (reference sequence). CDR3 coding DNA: TGTGCCAGCAAGAAGGATAGATCGGGAAATGAGCAGTTCTTC. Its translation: CASKKDRSGNEQFF.

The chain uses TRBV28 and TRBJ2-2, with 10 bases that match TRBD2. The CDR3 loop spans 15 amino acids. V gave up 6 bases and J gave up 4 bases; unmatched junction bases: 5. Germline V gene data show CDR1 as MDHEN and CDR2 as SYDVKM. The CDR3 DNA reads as TGTGCCAGCAGCCCACTAGCGGGAAGCACCGGGGAGCTGTTTTTT. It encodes CASSPLAGSTGELFF.

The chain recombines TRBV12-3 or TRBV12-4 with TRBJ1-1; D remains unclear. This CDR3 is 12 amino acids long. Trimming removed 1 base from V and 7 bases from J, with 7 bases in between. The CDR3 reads CASSLGGLEAFF. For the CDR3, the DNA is TGTGCCAGCAGTTTAGGAGGCCTTGAAGCTTTCTTT.

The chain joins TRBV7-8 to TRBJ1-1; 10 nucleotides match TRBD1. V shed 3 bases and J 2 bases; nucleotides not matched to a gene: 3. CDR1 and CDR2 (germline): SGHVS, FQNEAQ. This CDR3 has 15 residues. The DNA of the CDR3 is TGTGCCAGCAGCTTCCGGGACAGGGGCAACACTGAAGCTTTCTTT. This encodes CASSFRDRGNTEAFF.

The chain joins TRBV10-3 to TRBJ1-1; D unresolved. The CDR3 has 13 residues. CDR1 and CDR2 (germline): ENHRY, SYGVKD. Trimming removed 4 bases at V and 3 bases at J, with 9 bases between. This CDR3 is CAISGTSDTEAFF. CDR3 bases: TGTGCCATCAGTGGGACTTCGGACACTGAAGCTTTCTTT.